These 21 T cell receptor beta chains share one sample of origin, sequenced in a study of CD8+CD57+ T cells in acquired aplastic anemia. Patients sequenced had flow cytometry evidence of CD8+CD57+ cell expansion. The template for TCR beta VDJ and CDR3 sequence profiling was genomic DNA. A single record per CDR3 protein comes from TCRdb applying MiXCR to the reads. This table holds under 350,000 distinct CDR3 sequences, around three fifths found once. Sequenced material: sorted CD4+, CD8+, or CD8+CD57+ T cells (not recorded which) from PBMCs. The receptors derive from a human donor with aplastic anemia.

This clonotype has a handful of counts. This chain joins TRBV20-1 and TRBJ1-4; TRBD1 might be the D (6 bases). Germline assignment: CDR1 DFQATT and CDR2 SNEGSKA (reference sequence). This CDR3 has 13 residues. Trimming took 3 bases from V and 6 from J, leaving 11 bases between them. The CDR3 DNA reads TGCAGTGCTAGTAACAGGGTCCATGAAAAACTGTTTTTT. Translated: CSASNRVHEKLFF.

V usage is TRBV20-1 and J usage is TRBJ2-7, with a possible D match to TRBD1 (5 bases). Trimming removed 2 bases from V and 6 bases from J, with 17 bases in between. Germline V gives CDR1 DFQATT, CDR2 SNEGSKA (reference sequence). The CDR3 is 14 residues long. The CDR3 sequence is CSARSARGRGEQYF. The CDR3 coding sequence is TGCAGTGCTAGATCCGCCCGTGGAAGGGGCGAGCAGTACTTC.

The table lists this clonotype with many counts. J is TRBJ1-3 and V is TRBV10-3; the D gene is possibly TRBD1 (5 bases). CDR3 length equals 13 residues. Trimming removed 6 bases at V and 7 bases at J, with 13 bases between. Germline V gene data show CDR1 as ENHRY and CDR2 as SYGVKD. The DNA of the CDR3 is TGTGCCATCAGGGGAGAAGGGGACAACACCATATATTTT. It translates to CAIRGEGDNTIYF.

The gene calls are TRBV9 and TRBJ1-2; 9 bases line up with TRBD1. Germline trimming cut 2 bases from V and 7 bases from J; bases unmatched to any gene: 3. The V gene's germline CDR1 is SGDLS and CDR2 YYNGEE. This CDR3 has 13 amino acids. DNA for the CDR3: TGTGCCAGCAGCGTTACAGGGGGCGGTGGCTACACCTTC. Translation: CASSVTGGGGYTF.

This chain joins TRBV7-2 and TRBJ2-7; 7 nucleotides line up with TRBD1. This CDR3 has 14 residues. V gave up 3 bases and J gave up 5 bases; unmatched junction bases: 7. Germline V gives CDR1 SGHTA, CDR2 FQGNSA. The CDR3 DNA is TGTGCCAGCAGCTTTTACAGGGGATACGACGAGCAGTACTTC. Protein product: CASSFYRGYDEQYF. Full variable domain (outside the CDR3, taken from reference TRBV7-2 and TRBJ2-7): GAGVSQSPSNKVTEKGKDVELRCDPISGHTALYWYRQSLGQGLEFLIYFQGNSAPDKSGLPSDRFSAERTGGSVSTLTIQRTQQEDSAVYLCASSFYRGYDEQYFGPGTRLTVT.

This clonotype was detected many times. This rearrangement joins TRBV11-2 to TRBJ2-7, with 7 bases that match TRBD2. CDR1 is SGHAT, CDR2 FQNNGV, per germline. The V segment lost 5 bases and the J segment 2 bases; nucleotides outside the gene matches: 9. The CDR3 totals 15 residues. Here the CDR3 DNA reads TGTGCCAGCAGCAACACCGGGACTACCGCCTACGAGCAGTACTTC. This gives the protein CASSNTGTTAYEQYF.

The rearrangement uses TRBV20-1 and TRBJ2-7; 7 bases match TRBD1. The CDR3 spans 13 residues. Germline V gives CDR1 DFQATT, CDR2 SNEGSKA (reference sequence). V lost 6 bases and J lost 3; bases outside the gene matches: 8. The chain's CDR3 is CSARRQGYYEQYF. In nucleotides, the CDR3 is TGCAGTGCCCGCCGACAGGGATACTACGAGCAGTACTTC.

The rearrangement joins TRBV29-1 to TRBJ1-2; 7 bases line up with TRBD1. CDR3 length: 13 residues. Per germline, CDR1 SQVTM and CDR2 ANQGSEA. Trimming cost V 6 bases and J 7 bases; bases outside gene matches: 11. The CDR3 DNA is TGCAGCGTCGAGCCGGGACAGTGGCGTGGCTACACCTTC. This gives the protein CSVEPGQWRGYTF.

In the case of this clonotype: No conserved phenylalanine or tryptophan is present at the end of the CDR3, so a read error is the likely explanation. The DNA is omitted, as the CDR3 cannot be located on it reliably, and the CDR3 follows TCRdb's listing. This sequence joins TRBV7-9 and TRBJ1-1. The CDR3 length is 11 residues, termini included. Germline V CDR1 and CDR2: SEHNR, FQNEAQ (reference sequence). The CDR3: CASSLATVFTL.

This clonotype occurred many times. The chain couples TRBV4-1 to TRBJ2-7; 10 nucleotides match TRBD1. The germline V gene has CDR1 MGHRA and CDR2 YSYEKL. Trimming took 3 bases from V and 7 from J; bases not matched to a gene: 6. CDR3 size: 14 residues. The CDR3 nucleotides are TGCGCCAGCAGCCAGGCGGGACAGGGGAGGGAGCAGTACTTC. Translating gives CASSQAGQGREQYF.

This clonotype appeared a few times. The J gene is TRBJ1-2, the V gene TRBV10-3, with 7 bases fitting TRBD1. V dropped 4 bases and J dropped 3; count of bases not matched to a gene: 5. The CDR3 covers 14 residues. In germline, CDR1 is ENHRY, CDR2 SYGVKD. This chain's CDR3 is CAISGTGQDYGYTF. CDR3 nucleotide sequence: TGTGCCATCAGTGGGACAGGACAAGACTATGGCTACACCTTC.

Remarks on this clonotype: Since a much larger clone is just one base distant, this may be a read error. The J gene is TRBJ2-7, the V gene TRBV7-2; perhaps TRBD1 as D (5 bases). The CDR3 sequence is 16 residues long. CDR1 and CDR2 (germline): SGHTA, FQGNSA. V was shortened by 3 bases and J by 7 bases, with 22 bases between the two germline ends. The CDR3 sequence is CASSFHRDSPYNEQYF. For the CDR3, the DNA is TGTGCCAGCAGCTTCCACAGAGACAGCCCCTACAATGAGCAGTACTTC.

The chain employs TRBV20-1 and TRBJ2-1, with D unresolved. CDR1 DFQATT and CDR2 SNEGSKA come from the germline V gene (reference sequence). V gave up 2 bases and J gave up 0 bases, with 8 bases separating them. The CDR3 consists of 14 residues. CDR3 protein: CSARLQDSYNEQFF. The CDR3 DNA follows: TGCAGTGCTAGACTGCAAGACTCCTACAATGAGCAGTTCTTC.

This clonotype was seen ten or more times. The V and J genes are TRBV5-8 and TRBJ1-4, with a weak D call TRBD1 (6 bases). Germline values: CDR1 SGHTS, CDR2 YDEGEE. The V and J ends lost 4 bases and 0 bases respectively, with 13 bases between them. CDR3 length: 16 amino acids. Here the CDR3 reads CASSPGGPATNEKLFF. In DNA, the CDR3 is TGTGCCAGCAGCCCCGGGGGCCCTGCAACTAATGAAAAACTGTTTTTT. The whole variable domain, filled in from reference TRBV5-8 and TRBJ1-4, reads EAGVTQSPTHLIKTRGQQATLRCSPISGHTSVYWYQQALGLGLQFLLWYDEGEERNRGNFPPRFSGRQFPNYSSELNVNALELEDSALYLCASSPGGPATNEKLFFGSGTQLSVL.

This clonotype has more than one count but fewer than ten. The V and J genes are TRBV5-1 and TRBJ1-2, with D possibly being TRBD1 (5 bases). V lost 4 bases and J 0 bases, leaving 16 bases between the germline ends. Germline CDR1 SGHRS, CDR2 YFSETQ. The CDR3 is 16 amino acids. The CDR3 DNA reads TGCGCCAGCAGCCTTACGTTCAGGGAAACTAACTATGGCTACACCTTC. Residues: CASSLTFRETNYGYTF.

The chain is built from TRBV20-1 and TRBJ1-6; no reliable D call. Germline CDR1 reads DFQATT; CDR2 reads SNEGSKA (reference sequence). Deletions cut 0 bases from V and 14 bases from J, with 5 bases between. CDR3 size: 10 residues. The DNA of the CDR3 is TGCAGTGCTAGAGATGGAACCCTCCACTTT. Its protein is CSARDGTLHF.

The chain carries TRBV2 and TRBJ1-6, with 9 positions matching TRBD1. Looked up from germline, CDR1 is SNHLY and CDR2 is FYNNEI. The CDR3 covers 18 residues. V lost 6 bases, J lost 6 bases, and 15 bases stayed unmatched. DNA of the CDR3: TGTGCCAGCAGCCTTTGGGGGGGGAGACAGGGGGTTAATTCACCCCTCCACTTT. Protein sequence: CASSLWGGRQGVNSPLHF.

V usage is TRBV15 and J usage is TRBJ1-1; possibly TRBD1 for D (6 bases). Germline lookup yields CDR1 LNHNV and CDR2 YYDKDF (reference sequence). Between the trimmed V and J ends, which lost 3 bases and 5 bases, there was a span of 13 bases. This CDR3 region has 14 residues. The CDR3 loop is CATSSTGSSTEAFF. In DNA form, the CDR3 reads TGTGCCACCAGCAGCACAGGGTCGAGTACTGAAGCTTTCTTT.

The V gene is TRBV10-3, the J gene TRBJ1-6; D remains unclear. This CDR3 spans 12 amino acids. In germline, CDR1 is ENHRY, CDR2 SYGVKD. With 3 bases removed from V and 11 bases from J, the gap between germline ends came to 8 bases. Here the CDR3 reads CAISDRSAPLHF. The CDR3 DNA reads as TGTGCCATCAGTGACCGGTCCGCACCCCTCCACTTT.

V gene TRBV9 combines with J gene TRBJ2-1; D may match TRBD1 or TRBD2 (6 bases each). Trimming left V 4 bases short and J 5 bases short, with 16 bases between. Germline V gene data show CDR1 as SGDLS and CDR2 as YYNGEE. The CDR3 has 15 residues. In DNA form, the CDR3 reads TGTGCCAGCAGCTTCCTACGGGGGCCACACAATGAGCAGTTCTTC. Translation: CASSFLRGPHNEQFF.

On this clonotype: At one of its ends the junction is not consistent with the germline gene, which may arise from a read error. This chain joins TRBV9 and TRBJ1-6; D is perhaps TRBD1 (5 bases). Germline-derived CDR1 and CDR2 are SGDLS and YYNGEE. This CDR3 comprises 15 residues. The CDR3 nucleotides read TGTGCCAGCAGCTTCCTCGGACGGGGGAATTCACGCCTCCACTTT. Translation gives CASSFLGRGNSRLHF.